The 14 T cell receptor beta chains listed next were all sequenced from one sample in a study of T-cell reconstitution after alpha-beta-depleted transplantation in children. Unique molecular identifiers were incorporated into the prepared TCRbeta library. TCRdb itself ran the PCR reads through MiXCR, one entry per CDR3 protein. The table has 70,000 to 95,000 distinct CDR3 sequences, less than 20% seen once. Sample: PBMCs, mostly from graft donor cells, taken 180 days after TCRalphabeta/CD19-depleted stem cell transplant. Every receptor here comes from a male patient aged 2 to 9 who had a stem cell transplant for acute lymphoblastic leukemia, so the T cells may come from the graft donor.

This clonotype has a handful of counts. CDR3 protein: CASSKCGLTGSYSYEQYF. The DNA for the CDR3 is TGTGCCAGCAGCAAATGTGGGCTGACTGGCAGCTACTCCTACGAGCAGTACTTC. The chain is built from TRBV21-1 and TRBJ2-7. TRBV21-1 is classified as a pseudogene. CDR3 length: 18 amino acids.

The chain has TRBV7-9 and TRBJ2-1; D is uncertain. The V and J ends lost 1 base and 0 bases respectively, with 10 bases between them. The CDR3 is 16 amino acids. Germline V gives CDR1 SEHNR, CDR2 FQNEAQ (reference sequence). DNA of the CDR3: TGTGCCAGCAGCTTAGTGGGCGGTAGCTCCTACAATGAGCAGTTCTTC. Translating it yields CASSLVGGSSYNEQFF.

This clonotype has a handful of counts. The gene calls are TRBV7-7 and TRBJ2-3; D gene uncertain. CDR1 and CDR2 (germline): SSHAT, FNYEAQ (reference sequence). The CDR3 length is 14 residues. V gave up 2 bases and J gave up 3 bases, with 9 bases separating them. The DNA for the CDR3 is TGTGCCAGCAGCTTAAACAGCTTTACAGATACGCAGTATTTT. This translates into CASSLNSFTDTQYF.

A few counts support this clonotype. The chain uses TRBV7-2 and TRBJ1-5; unclear D gene. Germline-derived CDR1 and CDR2 are SGHTA and FQGNSA. V lost 3 bases and J lost 4, with 7 bases in between. This CDR3 spans 13 amino acids. The DNA of the CDR3 is TGTGCCAGCAGCTTGGACGAGAATCAGCCCCAGCATTTT. The encoded protein is CASSLDENQPQHF.

The sample holds one count of this clonotype. The chain joins TRBV20-1 to TRBJ2-2; 7 nucleotides agree with TRBD2. V lost 0 bases, J lost 7 bases, and 8 bases stayed unmatched. The CDR3 has 15 residues. Germline-derived CDR1 and CDR2 are DFQATT and SNEGSKA (reference sequence). Here the CDR3 reads CSARDGGVPVGELFF. CDR3 sequence (DNA): TGCAGTGCTAGAGATGGGGGGGTGCCGGTCGGGGAGCTGTTTTTT.

This clonotype has only a few counts. V usage is TRBV2 and J usage is TRBJ2-1; TRBD1 is a possible D gene (5 bases). This CDR3 comprises 14 residues. Germline V gene lookup returns CDR1 SNHLY and CDR2 FYNNEI. Trimming stripped 6 bases from V and 4 bases from J, with 13 bases between. CDR3 bases: TGTGCCAGCAGCAACCTTGACAGTTACAATGAGCAGTTCTTC. As protein: CASSNLDSYNEQFF.

The CDR3 loop reads CASSTHWTSGGVRANNEQFF. The CDR3 DNA is TGTGCCAGTAGTACGCACTGGACTAGCGGGGGGGTCCGTGCGAACAATGAGCAGTTCTTC. The gene calls are TRBV19 and TRBJ2-1; 15 bases map to TRBD2. This CDR3 has 20 amino acids. Losses at the gene ends were 4 bases for V and 5 bases for J; bases not matched to a gene: 15. Germline CDR1 is LNHDA and CDR2 is SQIVND (reference sequence).

This sequence joins TRBV27 and TRBJ1-2; 8 nucleotides line up with TRBD1. V lost 6 bases and J lost 3; bases outside the gene matches: 9. Germline assignment: CDR1 MNHEY and CDR2 SMNVEV (reference sequence). The CDR3 is 15 residues long. The CDR3 loop is CASSIQGGVDYGYTF. CDR3 DNA sequence: TGTGCCAGCAGCATACAGGGGGGAGTTGACTATGGCTACACCTTC.

This clonotype occurred a few times. The chain joins TRBV4-1 to TRBJ2-3; D might be TRBD2 (6 bases). The V end lost 1 base, the J end lost 3 bases, and 20 bases lay between the germline ends. This CDR3 region has 18 residues. The germline CDR1 and CDR2 sequences are MGHRA and YSYEKL. The CDR3: CASSQGGRGTWMTDTQYF. The CDR3 coding sequence is TGCGCCAGCAGCCAAGGAGGTCGCGGGACGTGGATGACAGATACGCAGTATTTT.

V is TRBV20-1 and J is TRBJ2-5; D is unclear. Germline V gives CDR1 DFQATT, CDR2 SNEGSKA (reference sequence). CDR3 length equals 14 residues. The CDR3 region is CSHFVTGSQETQYF. CDR3 DNA sequence: TGCAGCCATTTTGTAACCGGGTCCCAAGAGACCCAGTACTTC.

The table lists this clonotype with many counts. This chain uses TRBV29-1 with TRBJ1-1; 7 bases fit TRBD1. V dropped 7 bases and J dropped 2; count of bases not matched to a gene: 10. Germline loops: CDR1 SQVTM, CDR2 ANQGSEA. This CDR3 comprises 14 residues. CDR3 bases: TGCAGCGGATGGACAGGAGAATTCAACACTGAAGCTTTCTTT. The encoded protein is CSGWTGEFNTEAFF.

This clonotype was found a few times. This chain links TRBV14 with TRBJ2-7; a possible D gene is TRBD1 (6 bases). Trimming took off 0 bases at V and 9 bases at J, with 18 bases between the two ends. Germline assignment: CDR1 SGHDN and CDR2 FVKESK. The CDR3 is 15 residues long. CDR3 loop: CASSQDLTGKKLQYF. The CDR3 DNA is TGTGCCAGCAGCCAAGATTTAACAGGGAAGAAACTGCAGTACTTC.

The J gene is TRBJ2-3, the V gene TRBV5-5; 7 bases match TRBD1. The V gene's germline CDR1 is SGHKS and CDR2 YYEKEE (reference sequence). The CDR3 runs 14 residues. Unmatched junction bases numbered 5, after V lost 2 bases and J lost 5 bases. CDR3 loop: CASSFPQGVDTQYF. CDR3 bases: TGTGCCAGCAGCTTCCCCCAGGGGGTAGATACGCAGTATTTT. Filled out from reference TRBV5-5 and TRBJ2-3, the complete variable domain reads DAGVTQSPTHLIKTRGQQVTLRCSPISGHKSVSWYQQVLGQGPQFIFQYYEKEERGRGNFPDRFSARQFPNYSSELNVNALLLGDSALYLCASSFPQGVDTQYFGPGTRLTVL.

This clonotype was picked up a small number of times. The chain recombines TRBV29-1 with TRBJ2-7; 7 bases map to TRBD1. CDR1 is SQVTM and CDR2 is ANQGSEA in the germline V gene. This CDR3 has 13 amino acids. Germline trimming cut 8 bases from V and 0 bases from J; bases unmatched to any gene: 7. CDR3 amino acids: CSTLQGSSYEQYF. The CDR3 region has the DNA TGCAGCACCTTACAGGGGAGCTCCTACGAGCAGTACTTC.